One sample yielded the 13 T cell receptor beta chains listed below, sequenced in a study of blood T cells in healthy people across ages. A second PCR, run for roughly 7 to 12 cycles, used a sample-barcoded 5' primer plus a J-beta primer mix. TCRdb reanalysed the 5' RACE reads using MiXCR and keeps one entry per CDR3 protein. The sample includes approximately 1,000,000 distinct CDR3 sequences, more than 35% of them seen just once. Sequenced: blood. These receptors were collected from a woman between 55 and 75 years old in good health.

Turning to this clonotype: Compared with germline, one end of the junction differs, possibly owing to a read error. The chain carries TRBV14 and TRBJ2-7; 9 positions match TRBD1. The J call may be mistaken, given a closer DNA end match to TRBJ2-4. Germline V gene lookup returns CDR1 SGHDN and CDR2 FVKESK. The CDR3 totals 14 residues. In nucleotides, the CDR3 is TGTGCCGGCAGCCCGGGACAGGGCATGGGCATTCAGTACTTC. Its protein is CAGSPGQGMGIQYF.

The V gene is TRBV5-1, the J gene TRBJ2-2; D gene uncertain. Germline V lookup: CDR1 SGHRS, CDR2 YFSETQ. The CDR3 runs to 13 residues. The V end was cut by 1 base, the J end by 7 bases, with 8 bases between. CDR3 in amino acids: CASSLPPSGELFF. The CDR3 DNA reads TGCGCCAGCAGCTTGCCCCCAAGCGGGGAGCTGTTTTTT.

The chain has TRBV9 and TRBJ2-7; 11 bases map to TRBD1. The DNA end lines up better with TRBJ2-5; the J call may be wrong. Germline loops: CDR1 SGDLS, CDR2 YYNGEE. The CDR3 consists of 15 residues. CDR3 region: CASSVRDRGSETQYF. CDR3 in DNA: TGTGCCAGCAGCGTCCGGGACAGGGGGTCGGAGACCCAGTACTTC.

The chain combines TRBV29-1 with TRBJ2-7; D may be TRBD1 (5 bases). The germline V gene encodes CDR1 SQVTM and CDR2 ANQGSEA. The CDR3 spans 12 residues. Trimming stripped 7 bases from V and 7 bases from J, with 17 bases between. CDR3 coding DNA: TGCAGCGCAACCCCAGGGCGCAATGAGCAGTACTTC. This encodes CSATPGRNEQYF.

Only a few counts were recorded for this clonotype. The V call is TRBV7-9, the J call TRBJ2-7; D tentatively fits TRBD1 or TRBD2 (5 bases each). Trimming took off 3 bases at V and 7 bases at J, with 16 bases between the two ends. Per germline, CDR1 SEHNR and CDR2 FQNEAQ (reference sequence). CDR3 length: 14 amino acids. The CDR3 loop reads CASSLFGTPREQYF. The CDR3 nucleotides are TGTGCCAGCAGCTTGTTCGGGACGCCGAGGGAGCAGTACTTC.

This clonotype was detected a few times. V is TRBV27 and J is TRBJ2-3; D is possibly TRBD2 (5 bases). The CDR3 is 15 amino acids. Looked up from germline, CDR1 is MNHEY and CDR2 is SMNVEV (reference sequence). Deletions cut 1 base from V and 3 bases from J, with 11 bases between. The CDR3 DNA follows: TGTGCCAGCAGTTTATGGCGGGTAGGGACAGATACGCAGTATTTT. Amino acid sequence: CASSLWRVGTDTQYF.

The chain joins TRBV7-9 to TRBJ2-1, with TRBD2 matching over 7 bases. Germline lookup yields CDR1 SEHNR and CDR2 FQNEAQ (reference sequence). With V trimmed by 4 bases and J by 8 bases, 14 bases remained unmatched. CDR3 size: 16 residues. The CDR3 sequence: CASSSGRGGSYDEQFF. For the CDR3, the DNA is TGTGCCAGCAGCTCGGGGAGGGGCGGGAGTTACGATGAGCAGTTCTTC.

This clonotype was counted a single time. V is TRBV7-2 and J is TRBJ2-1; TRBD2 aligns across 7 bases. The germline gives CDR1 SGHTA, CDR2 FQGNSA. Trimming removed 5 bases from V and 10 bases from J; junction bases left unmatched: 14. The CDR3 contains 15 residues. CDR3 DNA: TGTGCCAGCAGCGTCAGCGGGGTACCTTCCCTGGAGCAGTTCTTC. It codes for CASSVSGVPSLEQFF.

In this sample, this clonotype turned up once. The CDR3 loop reads CASSQARLAGIMSPQFF. The CDR3 DNA sequence: TGTGCCAGCAGCCAAGCAAGACTAGCGGGAATTATGTCCCCCCAGTTCTTC. The V call is TRBV4-2, the J call TRBJ2-1, with 11 bases identical to TRBD2. The germline gives CDR1 LGHNA, CDR2 YNFKEQ. The CDR3 is 17 amino acids. The J segment lost 13 bases and the V segment lost 1 base, leaving 15 bases of the junction unmatched.

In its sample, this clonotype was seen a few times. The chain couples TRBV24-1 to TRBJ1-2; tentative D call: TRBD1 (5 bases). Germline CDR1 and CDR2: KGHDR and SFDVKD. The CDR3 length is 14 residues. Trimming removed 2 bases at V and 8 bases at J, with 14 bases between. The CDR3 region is CATSDSGAREGYTF. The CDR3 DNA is TGTGCCACCAGTGATTCCGGGGCCCGAGAGGGCTACACCTTC.

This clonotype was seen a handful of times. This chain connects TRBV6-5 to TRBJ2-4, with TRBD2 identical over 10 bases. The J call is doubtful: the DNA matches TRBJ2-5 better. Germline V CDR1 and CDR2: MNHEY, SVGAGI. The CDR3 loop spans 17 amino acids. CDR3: CASSYVSPGLARETQYF. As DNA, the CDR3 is TGTGCCAGCAGTTACGTATCACCGGGACTAGCGAGGGAGACCCAGTACTTC.

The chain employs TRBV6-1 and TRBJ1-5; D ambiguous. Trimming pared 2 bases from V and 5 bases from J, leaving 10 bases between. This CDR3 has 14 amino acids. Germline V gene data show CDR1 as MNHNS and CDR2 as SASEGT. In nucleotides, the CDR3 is TGTGCCAGCAGTGAACGTAGCCGCGATCAGCCCCAGCATTTT. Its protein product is CASSERSRDQPQHF.

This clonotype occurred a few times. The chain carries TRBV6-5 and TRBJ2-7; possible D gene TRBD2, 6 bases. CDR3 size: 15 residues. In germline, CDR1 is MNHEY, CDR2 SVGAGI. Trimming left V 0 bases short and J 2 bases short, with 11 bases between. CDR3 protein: CASSYSAGRTYEQYF. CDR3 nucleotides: TGTGCCAGCAGTTACTCGGCAGGGAGGACCTACGAGCAGTACTTC.